This passage covers 25 T cell receptor beta chains from one sample sequenced in a study of CD8 T cells in ankylosing spondylitis (dated 2017 in TCRdb). Receptor libraries were prepared by 5' RACE. The sequencing machine was an Illumina HiSeq 2500. TCRdb applied fastp at Q25 and MiXCR to the public reads, then kept only in-frame beta chains. CDR3 protein sequences are deduplicated, and each keeps its most common genes and DNA. The table for this sample lists about 220,000 distinct CDR3 sequences; roughly 26% of them were counted only once. The top ten constitute less than 8.5% of the sample. Sequenced material: blood, either unsorted or a sorted T cell fraction (not recorded which). Receptor source: a male donor with ankylosing spondylitis or in good health (not recorded which).

This chain joins TRBV7-2 and TRBJ1-5; no clear D. The CDR3 totals 14 residues. The V gene lost 4 bases and the J gene lost 3 bases, with 10 bases spanning the gap. Germline assignment: CDR1 SGHTA and CDR2 FQGNSA. CDR3 sequence (DNA): TGTGCCAGCAGCTCAAGACCGGACAATCAGCCCCAGCATTTT. Translated: CASSSRPDNQPQHF. Full variable domain (outside the CDR3, taken from reference TRBV7-2 and TRBJ1-5): GAGVSQSPSNKVTEKGKDVELRCDPISGHTALYWYRQSLGQGLEFLIYFQGNSAPDKSGLPSDRFSAERTGGSVSTLTIQRTQQEDSAVYLCASSSRPDNQPQHFGDGTRLSIL.

At least ten counts were recorded for this clonotype. The V call is TRBV18, the J call TRBJ1-6; D gene uncertain. V lost 1 base to trimming and J lost 5 bases, with 9 bases between them. Germline V gene lookup returns CDR1 KGHSH and CDR2 LQKENI. The CDR3 is 15 residues long. CDR3 residues: CASSPREGNNSPLHF. DNA for the CDR3: TGTGCCAGCTCACCACGCGAGGGAAATAATTCACCCCTCCACTTT.

This sequence joins TRBV20-1 and TRBJ2-4; D uncertain. Germline CDR1 and CDR2: DFQATT and SNEGSKA (reference sequence). The CDR3 totals 12 residues. V was cut by 6 bases and J by 1 base, with 7 bases left in between. The CDR3 is CSAPAAKNIQYF. CDR3 nucleotide sequence: TGCAGTGCCCCAGCCGCCAAAAACATTCAGTACTTC.

The CDR3 here is CSVVRGGRETQYF. CDR3 DNA: TGCAGCGTTGTGCGGGGGGGCCGAGAGACCCAGTACTTC. The V gene is TRBV29-1, the J gene TRBJ2-5, with 9 bases identical to TRBD2. Losses at the gene ends were 4 bases for V and 4 bases for J; bases not matched to a gene: 4. CDR1 is SQVTM, CDR2 ANQGSEA, per germline. There are 13 residues in the CDR3.

The gene calls are TRBV7-2 and TRBJ1-6; D might be TRBD1 (6 bases). Germline values: CDR1 SGHTA, CDR2 FQGNSA. Deletions cut 5 bases from V and 5 bases from J, with 13 bases between. CDR3 length equals 15 residues. The CDR3 DNA follows: TGTGCCAGCAGCCACCTGGACAGAAATAATTCACCCCTCCACTTT. It yields the protein CASSHLDRNNSPLHF.

This clonotype has at least ten counts. J is TRBJ1-2 and V is TRBV5-1; 11 bases are a match to TRBD1. CDR3 size: 16 residues. Looked up from germline, CDR1 is SGHRS and CDR2 is YFSETQ. The V segment lost 4 bases and the J segment 1 base; nucleotides outside the gene matches: 6. The CDR3 here is CASSPGQGARNYGYTF. The CDR3 DNA reads TGCGCCAGCAGCCCCGGACAGGGGGCGCGTAACTATGGCTACACCTTC.

This clonotype was detected only a few times. The V gene is TRBV20-1, the J gene TRBJ1-2; D perhaps matches TRBD1 (6 bases). Deletions cut 8 bases from V and 3 bases from J, with 10 bases between. Germline CDR1 is DFQATT and CDR2 is SNEGSKA (reference sequence). CDR3 size: 11 residues. The DNA for the CDR3 is TGCAGTAGGTCAGGGGACTATGGCTACACCTTC. As protein: CSRSGDYGYTF.

The chain is built from TRBV20-1 and TRBJ1-2, with a possible D match to TRBD1 (5 bases). Germline-derived CDR1 and CDR2 are DFQATT and SNEGSKA (reference sequence). This CDR3 spans 11 amino acids. V dropped 6 bases and J dropped 4 bases, with 9 bases sitting between them. The CDR3 coding sequence is TGCAGTGCCAGGGTTACCTATGGCTACACCTTC. This sequence encodes CSARVTYGYTF.

This clonotype was seen at least ten times. The chain combines TRBV5-1 with TRBJ1-2; possibly TRBD1 for D (5 bases). Germline V lookup: CDR1 SGHRS, CDR2 YFSETQ. V was trimmed by 2 bases and J by 8 bases, leaving 13 bases between them. The CDR3 consists of 13 residues. CDR3 in DNA: TGCGCCAGCAGCTTTCCAGGGTATGAGGGCTACACCTTC. Amino acids: CASSFPGYEGYTF.

This clonotype showed up many times. CDR3: CSARSQGGSVPYNEQFF. The DNA of the CDR3 is TGCAGTGCTAGATCCCAGGGGGGAAGCGTCCCCTACAATGAGCAGTTCTTC. The V call is TRBV20-1, the J call TRBJ2-1, with D maybe TRBD1 (7 bases). There are 17 residues in the CDR3. The V gene lost 2 bases and the J gene lost 2 bases, with 19 bases spanning the gap. Germline V CDR1 and CDR2: DFQATT, SNEGSKA (reference sequence).

This clonotype was seen at least ten times. The V call is TRBV7-2, the J call TRBJ1-2; D gene ambiguous. The CDR3 totals 16 residues. Trimming shortened V by 2 bases and J by 4 bases, and 17 bases separated the two germline ends. Per the germline V gene, CDR1 is SGHTA and CDR2 is FQGNSA. The DNA for the CDR3 is TGTGCCAGCAGCTTAAGCGATTGGCGACGGGGCTATGGCTACACCTTC. Its translation: CASSLSDWRRGYGYTF.

This clonotype came up many times. V is TRBV9 and J is TRBJ2-3; 10 positions match TRBD2. Per the germline V gene, CDR1 is SGDLS and CDR2 is YYNGEE. V was pared by 0 bases and J by 5 bases, with 3 bases of the junction left unmatched. The CDR3 is 15 amino acids. The CDR3 DNA sequence: TGTGCCAGCAGCGTAGCGTGGACTAGCGGAGATACGCAGTATTTT. Translated: CASSVAWTSGDTQYF.

The chain joins TRBV6-5 to TRBJ2-1; 16 nucleotides line up with TRBD2. The J segment lost 3 bases and the V segment lost 2 bases, leaving 7 bases of the junction unmatched. The CDR3 loop spans 19 amino acids. Germline V gene data show CDR1 as MNHEY and CDR2 as SVGAGI. The CDR3 bases are TGTGCCAGCAGTTACCCGGGGACTAGCGGGAGGGCCAGCTACAATGAGCAGTTCTTC. Its protein product is CASSYPGTSGRASYNEQFF.

Ten or more counts support this clonotype. The gene calls are TRBV11-2 and TRBJ2-2; no clear D gene. The V gene's germline CDR1 is SGHAT and CDR2 FQNNGV. The CDR3 covers 15 residues. Trimming removed 5 bases at V and 0 bases at J, with 10 bases between. CDR3: CASSITKTNTGELFF. For the CDR3, the DNA is TGTGCCAGCAGCATCACCAAGACGAACACCGGGGAGCTGTTTTTT.

This clonotype has only a few counts. The V and J genes are TRBV29-1 and TRBJ2-3; 13 nucleotides line up with TRBD2. Germline V gives CDR1 SQVTM, CDR2 ANQGSEA. The CDR3 is 15 residues long. V dropped 5 bases and J dropped 1; count of bases not matched to a gene: 3. The CDR3 is CSVSGLAGGTDTQYF. In DNA, the CDR3 is TGCAGCGTTTCAGGACTAGCGGGAGGCACAGATACGCAGTATTTT.

This clonotype was recorded many times. The V and J genes are TRBV2 and TRBJ2-1; 7 nucleotides agree with TRBD2. After removal of 2 bases from V and 9 bases from J, the junction contained 10 bases not matched to a gene. CDR3 size: 15 residues. Germline V gene lookup returns CDR1 SNHLY and CDR2 FYNNEI. The CDR3 here is CASSERASGLSEQFF. Written as DNA, the CDR3 is TGTGCCAGCAGTGAAAGGGCTAGCGGTCTCAGTGAGCAGTTCTTC.

This clonotype appeared a few times. The V gene is TRBV29-1, the J gene TRBJ1-3, with TRBD1 identical over 7 bases. There are 15 residues in the CDR3. CDR1 is SQVTM, CDR2 ANQGSEA, per germline. Trimming cost V 4 bases and J 0 bases; bases outside gene matches: 6. The DNA of the CDR3 is TGCAGCGTTGCAGGACAGGCGAGCTCTGGAAACACCATATATTTT. It codes for CSVAGQASSGNTIYF.

This clonotype was found many times. CDR3 bases: TGTGCCAGCAGCGGCGCGGGGCCTGAGCAGTTCTTC. Translated: CASSGAGPEQFF. The J gene is TRBJ2-1, the V gene TRBV12-3 or TRBV12-4; possibly TRBD2 for D (6 bases). The CDR3 is 12 residues long. V lost 6 bases to trimming and J lost 9 bases, with 12 bases between them.

This clonotype was counted a few times. J is TRBJ2-3 and V is TRBV20-1; unclear D gene. V lost 0 bases to trimming and J lost 2 bases, with 6 bases between them. This CDR3 is 13 amino acids long. Per the germline V gene, CDR1 is DFQATT and CDR2 is SNEGSKA (reference sequence). The DNA for the CDR3 is TGCAGTGCTAGAGAGGGGTACACAGATACGCAGTATTTT. Protein sequence: CSAREGYTDTQYF.

The chain couples TRBV29-1 to TRBJ2-5, with D unclear. CDR1 and CDR2 (germline): SQVTM, ANQGSEA. The CDR3 sequence is 13 residues long. The V end was cut by 5 bases, the J end by 1 base, with 11 bases between. The DNA of the CDR3 is TGCAGCGTTCGGCAGCAGCTCCAAGAGACCCAGTACTTC. Residues: CSVRQQLQETQYF.

This clonotype was seen repeatedly, ten times or more. The chain joins TRBV7-2 to TRBJ2-7; D possibly matches TRBD1 or TRBD2 (6 bases each). The germline V and J ends were trimmed by 7 bases and 3 bases, with 16 bases remaining between them. CDR1 and CDR2 (germline): SGHTA, FQGNSA. The CDR3 consists of 14 residues. The CDR3 DNA follows: TGTGCCAGCACGCCCGGAGGGGGAAGCTACGAGCAGTACTTC. Translation gives CASTPGGGSYEQYF.

V usage is TRBV20-1 and J usage is TRBJ2-5; D is unclear. CDR3 length: 12 residues. With 6 bases removed from V and 5 bases from J, the gap between germline ends came to 13 bases. Germline values: CDR1 DFQATT, CDR2 SNEGSKA (reference sequence). Here the CDR3 reads CSAGPSRETQYF. CDR3 in DNA: TGCAGTGCAGGACCCTCCCGGGAGACCCAGTACTTC.

This clonotype was seen many times. The chain recombines TRBV12-3 or TRBV12-4 with TRBJ1-4; TRBD1 matches 8 bases. With 8 bases clipped from V and 4 bases from J, the junction kept 9 bases outside the gene matches. The CDR3 has 15 residues. The CDR3: CASGETGAVNEKLFF. In nucleotides, the CDR3 is TGTGCCAGCGGGGAGACAGGGGCTGTTAATGAAAAACTGTTTTTT.

This clonotype was picked up a small number of times. This rearrangement joins TRBV6-1 to TRBJ1-6, with D hard to call. This CDR3 has 16 amino acids. Germline-derived CDR1 and CDR2 are MNHNS and SASEGT. V was pared by 6 bases and J by 9 bases, with 21 bases between. The CDR3 protein is CASSSGSLMGSSPLHF. CDR3 sequence (DNA): TGTGCCAGCAGCTCGGGGTCCCTAATGGGAAGTTCACCCCTCCACTTT.

This clonotype has ten or more counts. The chain combines TRBV3-1 with TRBJ2-7, with 7 nucleotides matching TRBD2. Germline CDR1 reads LGHDT; CDR2 reads YNNKEL (reference sequence). This CDR3 is built from 15 residues. Trimming removed 7 bases from V and 2 bases from J; junction bases left unmatched: 11. This CDR3 reads CASTKGGPGTYEQYF. The CDR3 DNA reads TGTGCCAGCACAAAGGGAGGGCCGGGAACCTACGAGCAGTACTTC.